The present TCR beta chain was sequenced within a study of cytomegalovirus exposure and HLA in healthy donors. At the level of the study: Around 79 million unique TCRs, all from HLA-typed donors, were included in an early release of the data. Study-level results: Cytomegalovirus-associated TCR beta chains were listed, numbering roughly 150. Prior analysis indicated that the majority of TCR beta V segments exhibited productivity approximately 87% or approximately 30% of the time.

Comment on this clone: Its antigen is not known. Other DNA sequences within the sample encode an identical CDR3.

Germline loops: CDR1 MDHEN, CDR2 SYDVKM. V was pared by 3 bases and J by 4 bases, with 7 bases between. The CDR3 is made up of 12 amino acids. Nominal health characterized the donors when sampled, though unrecorded immune exposures were likely. This PCR relied on a set of 60 Vbeta primers and 13 Jbeta primers. The protocol was immunoSEQ multiplex PCR, while the TCRdb copy is restricted to in-frame clones and leaves out a portion. The profile shows 150,000 or so clones, roughly 80% of them singletons. The sequencing input was PBMCs. The receptor was derived from a woman in her forties in good health and CMV-seropositive. The chain carries TRBV28 and TRBJ2-7; D might be TRBD1 (6 bases). The CDR3: CASSLTGYEQYF. CDR3 coding DNA: TGTGCCAGCAGTTTGACAGGTTACGAGCAGTACTTC. The variable domain in full, completed from reference TRBV28 and TRBJ2-7, reads DVKVTQSSRYLVKRTGEKVFLECVQDMDHENMFWYRQDPGLGLRLIYFSYDVKMKEKGDIPEGYSVSREKKERFSLILESASTNQTSMYLCASSLTGYEQYFGPGTRLTVT.